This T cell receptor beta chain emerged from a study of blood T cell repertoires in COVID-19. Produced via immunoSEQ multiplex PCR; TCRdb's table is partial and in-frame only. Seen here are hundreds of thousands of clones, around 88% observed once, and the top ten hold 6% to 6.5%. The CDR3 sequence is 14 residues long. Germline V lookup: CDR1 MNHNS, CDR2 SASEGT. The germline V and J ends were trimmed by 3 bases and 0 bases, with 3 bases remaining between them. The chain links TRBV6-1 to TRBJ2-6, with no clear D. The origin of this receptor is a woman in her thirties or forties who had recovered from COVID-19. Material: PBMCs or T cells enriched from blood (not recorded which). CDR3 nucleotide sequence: TGTGCCAGCAGTGACAACTCTGGGGCCAACGTCCTGACTTTC. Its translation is CASSDNSGANVLTF.